The clone carrying this T cell receptor beta chain came up many times. Antigen: not known. This specimen comes from a study of response to subunit inactivated influenza vaccine. Study results and caveats: Each seasonal influenza vaccination recruits few new T cells, the authors suggested.

TCRdb reprocessed the RT-PCR reads via MiXCR and lists one record per CDR3 protein. The repertoire includes about 500,000 distinct CDR3 sequences, more than 15% of them detected once, and approximately 3% sits in the top ten. Looked up from germline, CDR1 is MNHEY and CDR2 is SVGEGT. There are 15 residues in the CDR3. V was cut by 5 bases and J by 4 bases, with 17 bases left in between. The sequences come from CD4+ T cells sorted from PBMCs, collected roughly 24 months after vaccination. This rearrangement joins TRBV6-2 or TRBV6-3 to TRBJ1-2, with a possible D match to TRBD1 (6 bases). The TCR sequence derives from a man between 50 and 69 years old who received an inactivated influenza vaccine. CDR3 bases: TGTGCCAGCAGTCATGCCCCCGACAGGAGCTATGGCTACACCTTC. Translating it yields CASSHAPDRSYGYTF.